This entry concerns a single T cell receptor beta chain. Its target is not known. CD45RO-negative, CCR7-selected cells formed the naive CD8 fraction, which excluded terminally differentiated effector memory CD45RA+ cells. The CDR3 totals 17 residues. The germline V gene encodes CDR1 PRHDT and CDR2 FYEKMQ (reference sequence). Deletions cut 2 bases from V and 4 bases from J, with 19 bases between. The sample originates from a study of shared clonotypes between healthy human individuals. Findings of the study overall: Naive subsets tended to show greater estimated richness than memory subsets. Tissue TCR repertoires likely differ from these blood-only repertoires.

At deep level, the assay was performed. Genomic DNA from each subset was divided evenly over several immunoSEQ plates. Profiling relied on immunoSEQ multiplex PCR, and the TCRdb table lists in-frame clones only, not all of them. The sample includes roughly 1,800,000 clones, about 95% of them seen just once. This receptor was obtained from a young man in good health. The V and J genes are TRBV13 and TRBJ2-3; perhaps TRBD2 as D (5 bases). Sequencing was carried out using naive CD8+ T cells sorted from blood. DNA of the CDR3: TGTGCCAGCAGCTTATACCAGACCCTAGCTCTTCCAGATACGCAGTATTTT. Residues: CASSLYQTLALPDTQYF.